A single sample is the source of the 6 T cell receptor beta chains below, sequenced in a study of chemoradiotherapy in HPV16-positive cancers. The repertoire was sequenced with immunoSEQ multiplex PCR; TCRdb's copy has only in-frame clones and lacks some. The table lists 12,000 or so clones, around 84% of them singletons. This sample comprised blood, obtained from a patient who underwent chemoradiotherapy. These receptors were collected from a human donor with HPV-associated anogenital cancer.

The gene calls are TRBV4-2 and TRBJ1-5; D uncertain. The CDR3 covers 17 residues. Trimming removed 2 bases from V and 0 bases from J, with 14 bases in between. CDR1 LGHNA and CDR2 YNFKEQ come from the germline V gene. CDR3 sequence: CASSQKYDEYSNQPQHF. The CDR3 coding sequence is TGTGCCAGCAGCCAAAAATACGACGAGTATAGCAATCAGCCCCAGCATTTT.

The chain recombines TRBV30 with TRBJ1-6; 11 bases align to TRBD1. Looked up from germline, CDR1 is GTSNPN and CDR2 is SVGIG (reference sequence). There are 16 residues in the CDR3. After removal of 3 bases from V and 6 bases from J, the junction contained 7 bases not matched to a gene. CDR3 sequence (DNA): TGTGCCTGGAGGCCCGGGACAGGGGGTCCTAATTCACCCCTCCACTTT. This gives the protein CAWRPGTGGPNSPLHF.

The chain employs TRBV30 and TRBJ2-3; D tentatively reads TRBD1 or TRBD2 (5 bases each). The CDR3 runs to 15 residues. The germline V gene encodes CDR1 GTSNPN and CDR2 SVGIG (reference sequence). Trimming removed 7 bases at V and 2 bases at J, with 19 bases between. This chain's CDR3 is CASIPTGTITDTQYF. As DNA, the CDR3 is TGTGCCTCGATACCCACCGGGACCATCACAGATACGCAGTATTTT.

The chain uses TRBV25-1 and TRBJ2-7; D is unresolved. This CDR3 spans 15 amino acids. V was shortened by 3 bases and J by 0 bases, with 12 bases between the two germline ends. CDR1 MGHDK and CDR2 SYGVNS come from the germline V gene. Here the CDR3 DNA reads TGTGCCAGCAGTGATGAAAGGGCAGTCTCCTACGAGCAGTACTTC. Amino acid sequence: CASSDERAVSYEQYF.

The J gene is TRBJ2-5, the V gene TRBV19; 8 bases match TRBD2. Germline V gene lookup returns CDR1 LNHDA and CDR2 SQIVND (reference sequence). CDR3 length equals 13 residues. Trimming cost V 5 bases and J 5 bases; bases outside gene matches: 4. CDR3 region: CASSRTSGETQYF. The CDR3, as DNA: TGTGCCAGTAGTCGAACTAGCGGTGAGACCCAGTACTTC. Looking up the rest from reference TRBV19 and TRBJ2-5 gives the full variable domain: DGGITQSPKYLFRKEGQNVTLSCEQNLNHDAMYWYRQDPGQGLRLIYYSQIVNDFQKGDIAEGYSVSREKKESFPLTVTSAQKNPTAFYLCASSRTSGETQYFGPGTRLLVL.

The chain is built from TRBV5-1 and TRBJ1-4; perhaps TRBD1 as D (6 bases). From germline, CDR1 is SGHRS and CDR2 YFSETQ. The CDR3 length is 15 residues. Trimming shortened V by 5 bases and J by 3 bases, and 14 bases separated the two germline ends. Written as DNA, the CDR3 is TGCGCCAGCAGGGACAGTGGGTCGGCTAATGAAAAACTGTTTTTT. Protein product: CASRDSGSANEKLFF.